These T cell receptor beta chains were read from a single sample in a study of OX40 agonist ivuxolimab in advanced cancers. Only in-frame clones appear in the TCRdb table, and some are missing; sequencing was by immunoSEQ multiplex PCR. The table shows approximately 60,000 clones, with approximately 84% occurring only once. The sample in question was CD4+ or CD8+ T cells sorted from blood, obtained in a trial of the OX40 agonist ivuxolimab. The source of these receptors is an adult with an advanced solid tumor such as melanoma, head and neck, liver or kidney cancer. Both conserved end residues are part of each CDR3. Each record gives: J gene, clone size, V gene, D gene, CDR3 DNA, CDR3 protein. D genes are given only for firm matches. Expanded clones are given a class, and other clones once, few, many or no size at all.

j_call: TRBJ1-2
clone_size: .
v_call: TRBV4-1
d_call: .
cdr3_nt: TGCGCCAGCAGCCAATCTGGGAATGGCTACACCTTC
cdr3_aa: CASSQSGNGYTF

j_call: TRBJ1-1
clone_size: .
v_call: TRBV7-8
d_call: .
cdr3_nt: TGTGCCAGCAGCCCTACGCGGGACACTGAAGCTTTCTTT
cdr3_aa: CASSPTRDTEAFF

j_call: TRBJ2-7
clone_size: once
v_call: TRBV21-1
d_call: .
cdr3_nt: TGTGCCAGCAGCAAAGGAGGCCGGGACAGCTTCTACGAGCAGTACTTC
cdr3_aa: CASSKGGRDSFYEQYF

j_call: TRBJ2-5
clone_size: .
v_call: TRBV6-5
d_call: .
cdr3_nt: TGTGCCAGCAGCCTCGGACAGAGCTATCCCGGGACCCAGTACTTC
cdr3_aa: CASSLGQSYPGTQYF

j_call: TRBJ1-2
clone_size: .
v_call: TRBV4-1
d_call: TRBD1
cdr3_nt: TGCGCCAGCAGCCCGGGGACAGGGGGCGCGGTCCTTCATGGCTACACCTTC
cdr3_aa: CASSPGTGGAVLHGYTF

j_call: TRBJ1-3
clone_size: .
v_call: TRBV29-1
d_call: .
cdr3_nt: TGCAGCGCCGGGGCACTGGGAAACACCATATATTTT
cdr3_aa: CSAGALGNTIYF

j_call: TRBJ2-1
clone_size: .
v_call: TRBV7-3
d_call: .
cdr3_nt: TGTGCCAGCAGCTTATTGGCGGACGATGAGCAGTTCTTC
cdr3_aa: CASSLLADDEQFF

j_call: TRBJ1-5
clone_size: .
v_call: TRBV27
d_call: .
cdr3_nt: TGTGCCAGCAGCAGTTACCCTCGCAATCAGCCCCAGCATTTT
cdr3_aa: CASSSYPRNQPQHF

j_call: TRBJ2-3
clone_size: .
v_call: TRBV13
d_call: .
cdr3_nt: TGTGCCAGCAACGGCTTGCCGGGGGCTTCCTCGGATACGCAGTATTTT
cdr3_aa: CASNGLPGASSDTQYF

j_call: TRBJ2-3
clone_size: .
v_call: TRBV5-1
d_call: TRBD2
cdr3_nt: TGCGCCAGCAGCCGGGGGGAGGTAGATACGCAGTATTTT
cdr3_aa: CASSRGEVDTQYF

j_call: TRBJ2-3
clone_size: .
v_call: TRBV10-3
d_call: TRBD2
cdr3_nt: TGTGCCATCAGTGAGCCGCCGGGAGCGGGGTGGAGTAGCACAGATACGCAGTATTTT
cdr3_aa: CAISEPPGAGWSSTDTQYF

j_call: TRBJ2-1
clone_size: .
v_call: TRBV7-9
d_call: TRBD2
cdr3_nt: TGTGCCAGCAGCTCATGGACTAGCGGGAGATTGGATGAGCAGTTCTTC
cdr3_aa: CASSSWTSGRLDEQFF

j_call: TRBJ2-6
clone_size: .
v_call: TRBV25-1
d_call: .
cdr3_nt: TGTGCCAGCAGTAAGGGGGGGTTCTCTGGGGCCAACGTCCTGACTTTC
cdr3_aa: CASSKGGFSGANVLTF

j_call: TRBJ2-2
clone_size: .
v_call: TRBV11-3
d_call: .
cdr3_nt: TGTGCCAGCGCACCGGGTTGGGCCGGGGAGCTGTTTTTT
cdr3_aa: CASAPGWAGELFF

j_call: TRBJ2-3
clone_size: .
v_call: TRBV5-4
d_call: .
cdr3_nt: TGTGCCAGCAGCTTGATAGCTAGCACAGATACGCAGTATTTT
cdr3_aa: CASSLIASTDTQYF

j_call: TRBJ2-6
clone_size: once
v_call: TRBV5-1
d_call: .
cdr3_nt: TGCGCCAGCAGCAATAACCCTGGGGCCAACGTCCTGACTTTC
cdr3_aa: CASSNNPGANVLTF

j_call: TRBJ1-1
clone_size: .
v_call: TRBV4-3
d_call: .
cdr3_nt: TGCGCCAGCAGCCAAGATTGGGACACTGAAGCTTTCTTT
cdr3_aa: CASSQDWDTEAFF

j_call: TRBJ1-2
clone_size: once
v_call: TRBV6-5
d_call: TRBD1
cdr3_nt: TGTGCCAGCAGCCCGGGACAGCGGAATGGCTACACCTTC
cdr3_aa: CASSPGQRNGYTF

j_call: TRBJ2-5
clone_size: .
v_call: TRBV11-3
d_call: .
cdr3_nt: TGTGCCAGCAGCTTATCAGTGCGGGGGACCCAGTACTTC
cdr3_aa: CASSLSVRGTQYF

j_call: TRBJ2-6
clone_size: .
v_call: TRBV6-5
d_call: .
cdr3_nt: TGTGCCAGCAGTTCGAGGGGGAATGGGGCCAACGTCCTGACTTTC
cdr3_aa: CASSSRGNGANVLTF

j_call: TRBJ2-1
clone_size: .
v_call: TRBV7-9
d_call: TRBD2
cdr3_nt: TGTGCCAGCAGCCGAACTAGCGGGGGGGAGGAGGAGCAGTTCTTC
cdr3_aa: CASSRTSGGEEEQFF

j_call: TRBJ1-4
clone_size: .
v_call: TRBV6-5
d_call: .
cdr3_nt: TGTGCCAGCAGTTACTCTCCCGGGGGAAATGAAAAACTGTTTTTT
cdr3_aa: CASSYSPGGNEKLFF

j_call: TRBJ2-7
clone_size: .
v_call: TRBV19
d_call: TRBD2
cdr3_nt: TGTGCCAGTACCCGGACTAGCGGGAGAAGGGGCGAGCAGTACTTC
cdr3_aa: CASTRTSGRRGEQYF

j_call: TRBJ1-1
clone_size: .
v_call: TRBV29-1
d_call: TRBD1
cdr3_nt: TGCAGCGTTGCCGGTACAGGGGACACTGAAGCTTTCTTT
cdr3_aa: CSVAGTGDTEAFF

j_call: TRBJ2-7
clone_size: .
v_call: TRBV14
d_call: .
cdr3_nt: TGTGCCAGCAGCCATACGGGTTACGAGCAGTACTTC
cdr3_aa: CASSHTGYEQYF

j_call: TRBJ1-5
clone_size: .
v_call: TRBV4-2
d_call: .
cdr3_nt: TGTGCCAGCAGCCAAGATAGAAACCAGCCCCAGCATTTT
cdr3_aa: CASSQDRNQPQHF

j_call: TRBJ1-5
clone_size: .
v_call: TRBV9
d_call: .
cdr3_nt: TGTGCCAGCAGCCGGGACGGAAGCAATCAGCCCCAGCATTTT
cdr3_aa: CASSRDGSNQPQHF

j_call: TRBJ2-1
clone_size: .
v_call: TRBV6-1
d_call: .
cdr3_nt: TGTGCCAGCAGTGAATGGCCCCGGGGACTCCGTTGGAATGAGCAGTTCTTC
cdr3_aa: CASSEWPRGLRWNEQFF

j_call: TRBJ1-4
clone_size: .
v_call: TRBV7-2
d_call: .
cdr3_nt: TGTGCCAGCAGCGTAGTTCAGGGGTTGGCTAATGAAAAACTGTTTTTT
cdr3_aa: CASSVVQGLANEKLFF

j_call: TRBJ2-7
clone_size: .
v_call: TRBV7-9
d_call: .
cdr3_nt: TGTGCCAGCAGCTTAGCACTCACATACGAGCAGTACTTC
cdr3_aa: CASSLALTYEQYF

j_call: TRBJ2-4
clone_size: .
v_call: TRBV9
d_call: TRBD1
cdr3_nt: TGTGCCAGCAGCGTAGAGACAGGGGGGAGTAACATTCAGTACTTC
cdr3_aa: CASSVETGGSNIQYF

j_call: TRBJ1-2
clone_size: .
v_call: TRBV2
d_call: .
cdr3_nt: TGTGCCAGCAGGTTTACAGCAAACTATGGCTACACCTTC
cdr3_aa: CASRFTANYGYTF

j_call: TRBJ1-2
clone_size: .
v_call: TRBV6-5
d_call: .
cdr3_nt: TGTGCCAGCAGTTCGGTAGGGAGATATGGCTACACCTTC
cdr3_aa: CASSSVGRYGYTF

j_call: TRBJ1-2
clone_size: .
v_call: TRBV2
d_call: TRBD1
cdr3_nt: TGTGCCAGCAAACGGGACAGCCCTAACTATGGCTACACCTTC
cdr3_aa: CASKRDSPNYGYTF

j_call: TRBJ2-3
clone_size: .
v_call: TRBV5-6
d_call: .
cdr3_nt: TGTGCCAGCAGCTTGGTAGGGACATTCCTCGGGACAGATACGCAGTATTTT
cdr3_aa: CASSLVGTFLGTDTQYF

j_call: TRBJ2-1
clone_size: .
v_call: TRBV27
d_call: .
cdr3_nt: TGTGCCAGCAGTTTGAGGACAGGTGCCGGGGGACTTGGGAATGAGCAGTTCTTC
cdr3_aa: CASSLRTGAGGLGNEQFF

j_call: TRBJ2-3
clone_size: .
v_call: TRBV4-2
d_call: TRBD2
cdr3_nt: TGTGCCAGCAGCCAAGATTATTGGGGGCGGACTAGCGGAGATACGCAGTATTTT
cdr3_aa: CASSQDYWGRTSGDTQYF

j_call: TRBJ1-2
clone_size: .
v_call: TRBV6-5
d_call: TRBD1
cdr3_nt: TGTGCCAGCAGTTCCCGGGACAGGGGGCAGAACTATGGCTACACCTTC
cdr3_aa: CASSSRDRGQNYGYTF

j_call: TRBJ2-7
clone_size: .
v_call: TRBV6-6
d_call: .
cdr3_nt: TGTGCCAGCAGTTACTCGGGGGTCTCCTACGAGCAGTACTTC
cdr3_aa: CASSYSGVSYEQYF

j_call: TRBJ1-1
clone_size: .
v_call: TRBV18
d_call: .
cdr3_nt: TGTGCCAGCTCACCGGGCAGGGAAGCTTTCTTT
cdr3_aa: CASSPGREAFF

j_call: TRBJ2-7
clone_size: many
v_call: TRBV4-2
d_call: TRBD2
cdr3_nt: TGTGCCAGCAGCCAAGTCCCTCTAGCGGGAGGGGCCTACGAGCAGTACTTC
cdr3_aa: CASSQVPLAGGAYEQYF

j_call: TRBJ1-1
clone_size: .
v_call: TRBV6-5
d_call: TRBD1
cdr3_nt: TGTGCCAGCAGTTACTCCGCAGGACAGGGCAACACTGAAGCTTTCTTT
cdr3_aa: CASSYSAGQGNTEAFF

j_call: TRBJ2-3
clone_size: once
v_call: TRBV19
d_call: .
cdr3_nt: TGTGCCAGTAGTATGGGCAGTGGACAGTCTAGCACAGATACGCAGTATTTT
cdr3_aa: CASSMGSGQSSTDTQYF

j_call: TRBJ2-7
clone_size: .
v_call: TRBV10-3
d_call: TRBD1
cdr3_nt: TGTGCCATCAGGGGGACAGGGACCTACGAGCAGTACTTC
cdr3_aa: CAIRGTGTYEQYF

j_call: TRBJ1-5
clone_size: once
v_call: TRBV4-2
d_call: TRBD1
cdr3_nt: TGTGCCAGCAGCCAAGCCGGGACAGCGGGCAATCAGCCCCAGCATTTT
cdr3_aa: CASSQAGTAGNQPQHF

j_call: TRBJ2-7
clone_size: .
v_call: TRBV7-2
d_call: .
cdr3_nt: TGTGCCAGCAGCTTAGGTTCCGGGGCCCGGGAGCAGTACTTC
cdr3_aa: CASSLGSGAREQYF

j_call: TRBJ2-7
clone_size: .
v_call: TRBV7-6
d_call: .
cdr3_nt: TGTGCCAGCAGCTTAGAGGCGGGGGCGGCAGCCCACGAGCAGTACTTC
cdr3_aa: CASSLEAGAAAHEQYF

j_call: TRBJ2-1
clone_size: .
v_call: TRBV11-3
d_call: .
cdr3_nt: TGTGCCAGCAGCAAATATAGCGGAGACTACAATGAGCAGTTCTTC
cdr3_aa: CASSKYSGDYNEQFF

j_call: TRBJ2-5
clone_size: .
v_call: TRBV7-3
d_call: .
cdr3_nt: TGTGCCAGCAGCCCAGCACGGTCAGAGACCCAGTACTTC
cdr3_aa: CASSPARSETQYF

j_call: TRBJ1-1
clone_size: .
v_call: TRBV4-3
d_call: TRBD1
cdr3_nt: TGCGCCAGCAGCCACCGACAGGGTGAAGCTTTCTTT
cdr3_aa: CASSHRQGEAFF

j_call: TRBJ2-1
clone_size: .
v_call: TRBV9
d_call: TRBD2
cdr3_nt: TGTGCCAGCAGACCCAGCGGGAGCTCCTACAATGAGCAGTTCTTC
cdr3_aa: CASRPSGSSYNEQFF

j_call: TRBJ2-3
clone_size: .
v_call: TRBV5-4
d_call: TRBD1
cdr3_nt: TGTGCCAGCAGCCCCGACAGGGGGCGAGCAGATACGCAGTATTTT
cdr3_aa: CASSPDRGRADTQYF